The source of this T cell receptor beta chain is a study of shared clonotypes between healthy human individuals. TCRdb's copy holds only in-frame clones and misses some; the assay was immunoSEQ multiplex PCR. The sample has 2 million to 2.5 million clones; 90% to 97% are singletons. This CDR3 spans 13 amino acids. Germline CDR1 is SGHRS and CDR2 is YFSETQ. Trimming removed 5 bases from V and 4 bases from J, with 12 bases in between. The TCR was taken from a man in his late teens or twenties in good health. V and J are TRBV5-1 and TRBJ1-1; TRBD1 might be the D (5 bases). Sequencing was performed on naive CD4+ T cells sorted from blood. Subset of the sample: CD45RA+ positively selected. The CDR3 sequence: CASRAGLLTEAFF. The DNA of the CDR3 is TGCGCCAGCAGGGCAGGGCTTCTCACTGAAGCTTTCTTT.